One and the same sample provided the 18 T cell receptor beta chains below, sequenced in a study of glioma-infiltrating T cells. The iRepertoire nested amplicon-rescue multiplex PCR amplified TCR alpha and beta CDR3s from RNA. TCRdb fed the multiplex PCR reads into MiXCR, producing one record per CDR3 protein. In the table there are 4,500 to 7,500 distinct CDR3 sequences, 28% of which are singletons. The sample consisted of glioma tissue, nonneoplastic brain tissue, or PBMCs (not recorded which). The receptors here all came from a human donor with low-grade glioma or glioblastoma, undergoing nonglioma brain surgery, or in good health (not recorded which).

This clonotype came up many times. The chain combines TRBV12-3 or TRBV12-4 with TRBJ1-5; no firm D call. Trimming left V 5 bases short and J 3 bases short, with 17 bases between. This CDR3 is built from 16 residues. DNA of the CDR3: TGTGCCAGCAGTCCCCAGTCGGAGGGCACCAATCAGCCCCAGCATTTT. It codes for CASSPQSEGTNQPQHF.

By share, this clonotype counts as medium-sized. This chain links TRBV6-1 with TRBJ1-1; a weak D match, TRBD1 (5 bases). The CDR3 loop spans 13 amino acids. The V and J ends lost 5 bases and 4 bases respectively, with 11 bases between them. Germline CDR1 and CDR2: MNHNS and SASEGT. The CDR3, as DNA: TGTGCCAGCAGTCGGCGGGGGACCACTGAAGCTTTCTTT. It yields the protein CASSRRGTTEAFF.

This clonotype was observed at least ten times. The rearrangement joins TRBV7-2 to TRBJ2-5; D is perhaps TRBD2 (7 bases). Germline assignment: CDR1 SGHTA and CDR2 FQGNSA. The CDR3 consists of 14 residues. V dropped 8 bases and J dropped 6 bases, with 19 bases sitting between them. The CDR3 here is CASQGGGGEKTQYF. DNA for the CDR3: TGTGCCAGCCAAGGGGGGGGGGGTGAGAAGACCCAGTACTTC. Variable domain in full (rest from reference TRBV7-2 and TRBJ2-5): GAGVSQSPSNKVTEKGKDVELRCDPISGHTALYWYRQSLGQGLEFLIYFQGNSAPDKSGLPSDRFSAERTGGSVSTLTIQRTQQEDSAVYLCASQGGGGEKTQYFGPGTRLLVL.

This clonotype was recorded at least ten times. This chain joins TRBV2 and TRBJ2-7; a possible D gene is TRBD2 (5 bases). V lost 2 bases and J lost 4, with 12 bases in between. CDR3 length: 14 residues. From germline, CDR1 is SNHLY and CDR2 FYNNEI. The CDR3 loop is CASSERGRVYEQYF. The DNA for the CDR3 is TGTGCCAGCAGTGAACGGGGAAGAGTTTACGAGCAGTACTTC. The whole variable domain, filled in from reference TRBV2 and TRBJ2-7, reads EPEVTQTPSHQVTQMGQEVILRCVPISNHLYFYWYRQILGQKVEFLVSFYNNEISEKSEIFDDQFSVERPDGSNFTLKIRSTKLEDSAMYFCASSERGRVYEQYFGPGTRLTVT.

Within the sample, this clonotype is medium-sized. The CDR3 sequence is CASSFGTGGTGYTF. Written as DNA, the CDR3 is TGTGCCAGCAGTTTCGGGACAGGAGGAACGGGCTACACCTTC. This chain links TRBV28 with TRBJ1-2; TRBD1 agrees at 8 bases. The CDR3 runs 14 residues. The J segment lost 8 bases and the V segment lost 3 bases, leaving 8 bases of the junction unmatched. Germline lookup yields CDR1 MDHEN and CDR2 SYDVKM.

This clonotype was found many times. The chain combines TRBV29-1 with TRBJ2-7; TRBD1 aligns across 9 bases. CDR3 length: 11 amino acids. Germline CDR1 and CDR2: SQVTM and ANQGSEA. V lost 7 bases to trimming and J lost 5 bases; unmatched junction nucleotides: 3. In DNA form, the CDR3 reads TGCAGCGCGGGGACAGGGAACGAGCAGTACGTC. Amino acids: CSAGTGNEQYV.

Many counts were recorded for this clonotype. This chain connects TRBV12-3 or TRBV12-4 to TRBJ1-2, with D unclear. The CDR3 is 14 amino acids. V was trimmed by 2 bases and J by 4 bases, leaving 11 bases between them. CDR3 nucleotides: TGTGCCAGCAGTTTATATGGGCAGACCTATGGCTACACCTTC. This encodes CASSLYGQTYGYTF.

By share, this clonotype ranks as large (0.1 to 1%). The chain has TRBV6-1 and TRBJ1-5; D is ambiguous. CDR1 and CDR2 from the germline V gene are MNHNS and SASEGT. The V and J ends lost 7 bases and 7 bases respectively, with 14 bases between them. The CDR3 is made up of 13 amino acids. The CDR3, as DNA: TGTGCCAGCAAAGGCAGGTTTCCCCAGCCCCAGCATTTT. It encodes CASKGRFPQPQHF.

This clonotype came up many times. The CDR3 is CASRNLGGLETQYF. The CDR3 region has the DNA TGTGCCAGTAGGAACCTGGGGGGCCTGGAGACCCAGTACTTC. This chain connects TRBV19 to TRBJ2-5; D could derive from TRBD1 or TRBD2 (6 bases each). The CDR3 has 14 residues. Germline CDR1 and CDR2: LNHDA and SQIVND (reference sequence). V was cut by 6 bases and J by 5 bases, with 16 bases left in between.

This clonotype has ten or more counts. The chain has TRBV19 and TRBJ2-2; D is ambiguous. Trimming removed 5 bases from V and 4 bases from J, with 20 bases in between. The CDR3 has 17 amino acids. The germline V gene encodes CDR1 LNHDA and CDR2 SQIVND (reference sequence). This chain's CDR3 is CASSVRAQAPGTGELFF. The CDR3 nucleotides read TGTGCCAGTAGTGTCCGGGCCCAAGCTCCGGGCACCGGGGAGCTGTTTTTT.

The chain joins TRBV5-4 to TRBJ2-7; 11 positions agree with TRBD1. Germline assignment: CDR1 SGHNT and CDR2 YYREEE (reference sequence). This CDR3 comprises 14 residues. With 4 bases clipped from V and 7 bases from J, the junction kept 7 bases outside the gene matches. The CDR3 loop reads CASSQGQGVREQYF. The CDR3 DNA reads as TGTGCCAGCAGCCAGGGACAGGGGGTTAGAGAGCAGTACTTC.

This clonotype was counted at least ten times. J is TRBJ1-5 and V is TRBV29-1; D is possibly TRBD1 (6 bases). V dropped 5 bases and J dropped 7 bases, with 15 bases sitting between them. Germline CDR1 reads SQVTM; CDR2 reads ANQGSEA. The CDR3 has 13 amino acids. The CDR3 loop is CSVREGDRQPQHF. The CDR3 DNA sequence: TGCAGCGTTAGGGAGGGGGATCGGCAGCCCCAGCATTTT. Supplemented by reference TRBV29-1 and TRBJ1-5, the full variable domain reads SAVISQKPSRDICQRGTSLTIQCQVDSQVTMMFWYRQQPGQSLTLIATANQGSEATYESGFVIDKFPISRPNLTFSTLTVSNMSPEDSSIYLCSVREGDRQPQHFGDGTRLSIL.

Remarks on this clonotype: A much more abundant neighbour one base away suggests this may be a read error. The chain combines TRBV28 with TRBJ2-7, with TRBD1 identical over 12 bases. The trim removed 4 bases at V and 7 bases at J, leaving 8 bases unmatched. Germline CDR1 MDHEN, CDR2 SYDVKM. The CDR3 length is 15 residues. The CDR3 here is CASSSSGQGAGEQYF. The CDR3 DNA sequence: TGTGCCAGCAGTTCATCGGGACAGGGGGCCGGTGAGCAGTACTTC. Using reference TRBV28 and TRBJ2-7 for the parts outside the CDR3, the full variable domain is DVKVTQSSRYLVKRTGEKVFLECVQDMDHENMFWYRQDPGLGLRLIYFSYDVKMKEKGDIPEGYSVSREKKERFSLILESASTNQTSMYLCASSSSGQGAGEQYFGPGTRLTVT.

This clonotype counts as large. This chain uses TRBV6-1 with TRBJ1-5; weak D call: TRBD1 (5 bases). There are 15 residues in the CDR3. Trimming pared 6 bases from V and 2 bases from J, leaving 14 bases between. CDR1 and CDR2 (germline): MNHNS, SASEGT. In DNA, the CDR3 is TGTGCCAGCAGAACACAGGCGATGGGCAATCAGCCCCAGCATTTT. Protein sequence: CASRTQAMGNQPQHF.

This clonotype was seen once. V is TRBV12-3 or TRBV12-4 and J is TRBJ2-7; D is ambiguous. This CDR3 spans 13 amino acids. CDR3 protein: CASSDADLREQSV. The CDR3 DNA reads as TGTGCCAGCAGTGACGCCGACCTTCGAGAGCAGTCCGTC.

V gene TRBV7-2 combines with J gene TRBJ2-3; 7 bases are a match to TRBD2. The V and J ends lost 5 bases and 4 bases, in that order; junction bases with no gene match: 15. This CDR3 spans 17 amino acids. Germline V gene sequence: CDR1 SGHTA, CDR2 FQGNSA. The CDR3 DNA sequence: TGTGCCAGCAGCCCCGGTAGCGGGCACTTTGGCGCAGATACGCAGTATTTT. It codes for CASSPGSGHFGADTQYF.

At least ten counts were recorded for this clonotype. The V call is TRBV12-3 or TRBV12-4, the J call TRBJ2-2; TRBD2 agrees at 15 bases. J was trimmed by 1 base and V by 5 bases; bases with no gene match: 5. This CDR3 comprises 18 residues. In DNA, the CDR3 is TGTGCCAGCAGTCGGGGACTAGCGGGAGGTGGGAACACCGGGGAGCTGTTTTTT. Translating it yields CASSRGLAGGGNTGELFF.

With regard to this clonotype: One junction end disagrees with the germline gene, perhaps due to a read error. This chain connects TRBV10-3 to TRBJ1-1; D unclear. Germline CDR1 is ENHRY and CDR2 is SYGVKD. The CDR3 has 14 residues. The CDR3 sequence: CAISARDANTKAFF. The CDR3 nucleotides read TGTGCCATCAGTGCTCGAGACGCAAACACTAAAGCTTTCTTT.